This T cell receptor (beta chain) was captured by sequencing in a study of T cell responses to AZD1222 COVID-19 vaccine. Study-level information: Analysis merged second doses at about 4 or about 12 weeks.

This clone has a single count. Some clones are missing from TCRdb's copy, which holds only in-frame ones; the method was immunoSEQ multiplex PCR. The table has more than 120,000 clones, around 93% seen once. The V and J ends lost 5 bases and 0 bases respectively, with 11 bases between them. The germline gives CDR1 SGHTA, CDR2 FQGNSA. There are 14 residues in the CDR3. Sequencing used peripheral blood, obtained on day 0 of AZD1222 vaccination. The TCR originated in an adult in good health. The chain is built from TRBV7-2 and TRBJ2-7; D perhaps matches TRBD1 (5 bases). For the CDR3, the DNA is TGTGCCAGCAGCGCCAGACAGAGCTCCTACGAGCAGTACTTC. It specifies CASSARQSSYEQYF.